What follows describes a single T cell receptor beta chain. Antigen specificity is unknown. CDR1 GTSNPN and CDR2 SVGIG come from the germline V gene (reference sequence). The CDR3 spans 15 residues. Deletions cut 6 bases from V and 0 bases from J, with 12 bases between. This entry is derived from a study of shared clonotypes between healthy human individuals. Study at large: Every donor yielded three CD4 naive, three CD4 memory, two CD8 naive and one CD8 memory plate.

The study, taken as a whole, reports: Larger estimated richness was generally recorded for naive subsets relative to memory subsets. Among a few donors, approximately 4.6% of naive CD4 clonotypes were found in common. Sample collection involved blood only; tissue repertoires are likely different.

TCRdb's copy holds only in-frame clones and misses some; the assay was immunoSEQ multiplex PCR. The sample consists of 2,100,000 or so clones, 90% to 97% of them appearing once. Sample: naive CD4+ T cells sorted from blood. Indicated subset: CD45RA+ positively selected. This clonotype was sampled from a man aged 18-30 years in good health. The V call is TRBV30, the J call TRBJ1-6; a possible D gene is TRBD1 (6 bases). Here the CDR3 reads CACGQLNSYNSPLHF. The CDR3 DNA sequence: TGTGCCTGCGGACAGTTAAACTCCTATAATTCACCCCTCCACTTT.